This entry describes one T cell receptor (beta chain). In its sample, this clonotype was seen many times. Its antigen is currently not known. One base away there is no much larger clone; base qualities are not given. From its cysteine to its phenylalanine, the CDR3 spans 16 amino acids. Only the CDR3 portion is preserved as DNA: 48 bases, with reading frame beginning at the first base. Trimming takes 5 bases off V and 6 bases off J; junction bases not matched to a gene: 11. Sequences SGHVS (CDR1) and FQNEAQ (CDR2) are obtained from the germline V gene. Reads for this sample came from an Illumina HiSeq 2000. Multiplex PCR amplification was used to build the TCR beta chain libraries. The amplified TCR beta chain products were analyzed by high-throughput sequencing. The public sequencing data were trimmed at Q25 with fastp and processed into clonotypes with MiXCR by TCRdb, which kept only in-frame beta chains. Each entry merges the rows of one CDR3 protein and shows their most common DNA and genes. The sample table holds about 200,000 distinct CDR3 sequences, of which 25% to 40% were seen once. The ten largest clones take up 4% to 4.5% of the sample.

This specimen belongs to a study of breast tumors, draining lymph nodes, adjacent tissues (dated by TCRdb to 2016 to 2018). With regard to the full study: In breast cancer patients, the study compared the TCR beta repertoires of tumor, adjacent nontumor tissue and axillary lymph nodes. The study aimed to assess the relationships and possible T-cell exchange between tumor, surrounding tissue and draining lymph node repertoires in human breast cancer.

Lymph node samples came from the axillary draining lymph nodes of breast cancer patients. General findings and caveats noted by the study authors: A scenario in which most tumor T cells derive from the lymph node and then expand within tumor tissue was judged to be consistent with the data. T-cell repertoire diversity in tumors was found to be lower than in lymph nodes but higher than in nontumor tissue, and preferential V and J gene usage was observed. Rather than being directly demonstrated, the conclusion that tumor T cells originate in lymph nodes was presented as consistent with a hypothesis. The similarity between tumor and nontumor tissue repertoires was significantly greater in luminal-like breast cancer than in basal-like breast cancer.

The sequence joins TRBV7-8 to TRBJ2-7, and TRBD2 aligns with 12 junction nucleotides. The sample consisted of axillary lymph node tissue. The origin of this receptor is a female donor with breast cancer. Some clones in this sample may be carry-over from other donors' samples. The nucleotides read TGTGCCAGCAGCGAAGGACTAGCGGGGAGGGGAGGCGAGCAGTACTTC. Protein translation: CASSEGLAGRGGEQYF.